The 14 T cell receptor beta chains below all came from one sample that was sequenced in a study of CD8+CD57+ T cells in acquired aplastic anemia. Genomic DNA templated the TCR beta VDJ and CDR3 profiling. TCRdb ran MiXCR on the reads and lists one entry per CDR3 protein. The data contain about 240,000 distinct CDR3 sequences, around half of them singletons. CD8+CD57+ cell expansion had been shown by flow cytometry in patients chosen for sequencing. Sequenced sample: sorted CD4+, CD8+, or CD8+CD57+ T cells (not recorded which) from PBMCs. These receptors all stem from a human donor with aplastic anemia.

This chain joins TRBV10-3 and TRBJ2-7, with D perhaps given as TRBD1 or TRBD2 (5 bases each). CDR1 is ENHRY, CDR2 SYGVKD, per germline. The CDR3 is 15 amino acids. Trimming removed 0 bases from V and 3 bases from J, with 12 bases in between. The CDR3 here is CAISESIGTLYEQYF. In DNA form, the CDR3 reads TGTGCCATCAGTGAGTCGATTGGGACCCTCTACGAGCAGTACTTC.

In the case of this clonotype: Germline and junction disagree at one end, which may indicate a read error. V is TRBV7-3 and J is TRBJ1-2; no firm D call. Germline V lookup: CDR1 SGHTA, CDR2 FQGTGA. The CDR3 is 13 amino acids. The CDR3 reads CASSQGPNYGYTF. The CDR3 DNA reads as TGCGCCAGCAGCCAAGGTCCTAACTATGGCTACACCTTC.

This clonotype was recorded at least ten times. The chain is built from TRBV7-2 and TRBJ1-1; D remains unclear. Between the trimmed V and J ends, which lost 1 base and 3 bases, there was a span of 12 bases. The CDR3 spans 15 residues. Germline V CDR1 and CDR2: SGHTA, FQGNSA. CDR3 sequence: CASSLESGLYTEAFF. Written as DNA, the CDR3 is TGTGCCAGCAGCTTAGAGTCGGGGTTGTACACTGAAGCTTTCTTT.

This clonotype was counted ten times or more. This sequence joins TRBV19 and TRBJ1-1; 10 bases line up with TRBD1. CDR3 length: 16 amino acids. V shed 1 base and J 5 bases; nucleotides not matched to a gene: 7. The V gene's germline CDR1 is LNHDA and CDR2 SQIVND (reference sequence). DNA of the CDR3: TGTGCCAGTAGTATAGGGACAGGGGGGAGGATGACTGAAGCTTTCTTT. This gives the protein CASSIGTGGRMTEAFF. The full variable domain, its missing parts supplied by reference TRBV19 and TRBJ1-1, is DGGITQSPKYLFRKEGQNVTLSCEQNLNHDAMYWYRQDPGQGLRLIYYSQIVNDFQKGDIAEGYSVSREKKESFPLTVTSAQKNPTAFYLCASSIGTGGRMTEAFFGQGTRLTVV.

Points on this clonotype: No conserved phenylalanine or tryptophan is present at the end of the CDR3, so a read error is the likely explanation. The chain couples TRBV4-1 to TRBJ2-3; D is unresolved. With 4 bases removed from V and 0 bases from J, the gap between germline ends came to 14 bases. The CDR3 loop spans 16 amino acids. Germline CDR1 reads MGHRA; CDR2 reads YSYEKL. As DNA, the CDR3 is TGCGCCAGCAGCCCCCGGACCCCCACTAGCACAGATACGCAGTATCTT. Translation: CASSPRTPTSTDTQYL.

This clonotype has a handful of counts. The chain combines TRBV25-1 with TRBJ1-2, with D tentatively TRBD1 (6 bases). Per the germline V gene, CDR1 is MGHDK and CDR2 is SYGVNS. This CDR3 has 12 residues. V lost 4 bases and J 7 bases, leaving 10 bases between the germline ends. CDR3 coding DNA: TGTGCCAGCAGTGGAACAGGGCTTGGCTACACCTTC. It specifies CASSGTGLGYTF.

This chain joins TRBV5-1 and TRBJ2-1, with D perhaps TRBD1 or TRBD2 (5 bases each). CDR3 length: 15 residues. V was trimmed by 4 bases and J by 7 bases, leaving 18 bases between them. Per germline, CDR1 SGHRS and CDR2 YFSETQ. The CDR3 DNA follows: TGCGCCAGCAGCCCGGGGACGCCTGGGGTGAATGAGCAGTTCTTC. Its translation is CASSPGTPGVNEQFF.

The chain has TRBV5-6 and TRBJ2-1; tentative D call: TRBD1 (5 bases). The CDR3 covers 14 residues. Per the germline V gene, CDR1 is SGHDT and CDR2 is YYEEEE. V lost 0 bases, J lost 7 bases, and 11 bases lay in between. In DNA form, the CDR3 reads TGTGCCAGCAGCTTGGCCCGGGCAGGGAATGAGCAGTTCTTC. Translation: CASSLARAGNEQFF. The entire variable domain, with the rest obtained from reference TRBV5-6 and TRBJ2-1, is as follows: DAGVTQSPTHLIKTRGQQVTLRCSPKSGHDTVSWYQQALGQGPQFIFQYYEEEERQRGNFPDRFSGHQFPNYSSELNVNALLLGDSALYLCASSLARAGNEQFFGPGTRLTVL.

In its sample, this clonotype was seen once. The conserved closing phenylalanine or tryptophan is absent in this CDR3, likely reflecting a read error. The chain recombines TRBV19 with TRBJ2-5; TRBD1 matches at 7 bases. Trimming took 5 bases from V and 9 from J; bases not matched to a gene: 12. The CDR3 covers 14 residues. The V gene's germline CDR1 is LNHDA and CDR2 SQIVND (reference sequence). The CDR3 is CASSRTGEIVAQYS. CDR3 nucleotides: TGTGCCAGTAGTCGAACAGGGGAAATCGTGGCCCAGTACTCC.

The rearrangement uses TRBV6-5 and TRBJ1-5, with D perhaps matching TRBD1 (6 bases). The V and J ends lost 3 bases and 2 bases respectively, with 11 bases between them. The CDR3 has 15 amino acids. Germline V lookup: CDR1 MNHEY, CDR2 SVGAGI. CDR3 in amino acids: CASSYRPGGNQPQHF. The CDR3 bases are TGTGCCAGCAGTTATCGGCCAGGGGGCAATCAGCCCCAGCATTTT.

This clonotype was counted only a few times. V gene TRBV7-2 combines with J gene TRBJ2-2; D not certain. V was clipped by 10 bases and J by 0 bases, with 12 bases between them. The CDR3 covers 14 residues. CDR1 SGHTA and CDR2 FQGNSA come from the germline V gene. Here the CDR3 reads CATHPGPNTGELFF. DNA of the CDR3: TGTGCCACTCACCCCGGGCCGAACACCGGGGAGCTGTTTTTT.

This clonotype showed up many times. The chain couples TRBV5-5 to TRBJ1-2, with D perhaps matching TRBD1 (5 bases). Per germline, CDR1 SGHKS and CDR2 YYEKEE (reference sequence). CDR3 length: 11 amino acids. Trimming pared 6 bases from V and 8 bases from J, leaving 11 bases between. The CDR3 DNA reads TGTGCCAGCACATACCCAGGGGGCTACACCTTC. Protein: CASTYPGGYTF.

The chain carries TRBV7-8 and TRBJ2-7, with 9 positions matching TRBD1. The trim removed 5 bases at V and 3 bases at J, leaving 2 bases unmatched. The length of the CDR3 is 13 residues. Germline V gene data show CDR1 as SGHVS and CDR2 as FQNEAQ. Here the CDR3 reads CASSTDRGYEQYF. The CDR3 coding sequence is TGTGCCAGCAGCACGGACAGGGGCTACGAGCAGTACTTC.

This clonotype was detected ten times or more. The chain recombines TRBV7-3 with TRBJ1-1; the D gene is possibly TRBD1 (5 bases). The CDR3 is 15 residues long. CDR1 and CDR2 from the germline V gene are SGHTA and FQGTGA. Trimming removed 2 bases at V and 2 bases at J, with 12 bases between. The CDR3 DNA reads as TGTGCCAGCAGCTTATCCGCGGGGGACAACACTGAAGCTTTCTTT. Its translation: CASSLSAGDNTEAFF.